The 20 T cell receptor beta chains reported below all come from one sample, sequenced in a study of blood T cell repertoires in COVID-19. Profiled with immunoSEQ multiplex PCR; TCRdb holds only in-frame clones, not every one. The sample lists about 270,000 clones; about 87% were seen once. The source material was PBMCs or T cells enriched from blood (not recorded which). All receptors derive from a woman in her forties or fifties who had recovered from COVID-19.

This chain uses TRBV30 with TRBJ2-1, with 15 nucleotides matching TRBD2. With V trimmed by 4 bases and J by 0 bases, 7 bases remained unmatched. This CDR3 spans 18 amino acids. From germline, CDR1 is GTSNPN and CDR2 SVGIG (reference sequence). CDR3 DNA: TGTGCCTGGATCCGCGGGACTAGCGGGAGGAGCTCCTACAATGAGCAGTTCTTC. This sequence encodes CAWIRGTSGRSSYNEQFF.

The chain links TRBV28 to TRBJ1-2, with TRBD1 identical over 8 bases. CDR3 length: 14 residues. Germline values: CDR1 MDHEN, CDR2 SYDVKM. J lost 2 bases, V lost 6 bases, and 5 bases had no gene match. The DNA of the CDR3 is TGTGCCAGCAGGGCAGGGGGCACAAACTATGGCTACACCTTC. As protein: CASRAGGTNYGYTF.

The chain employs TRBV7-2 and TRBJ2-7; D possibly corresponds to TRBD1 (5 bases). V was trimmed by 4 bases and J by 3 bases, leaving 13 bases between them. Germline assignment: CDR1 SGHTA and CDR2 FQGNSA. This CDR3 contains 14 residues. The CDR3 region is CASSSRTGHYEQYF. The CDR3 bases are TGTGCCAGCAGCTCCCGGACCGGACACTACGAGCAGTACTTC.

The chain recombines TRBV24-1 with TRBJ2-2, with 7 bases that match TRBD1. The CDR3 is made up of 14 amino acids. The trim removed 5 bases at V and 5 bases at J, leaving 4 bases unmatched. CDR1 KGHDR and CDR2 SFDVKD come from the germline V gene. CDR3 nucleotide sequence: TGTGCCACCAGTGCATCCAGGGGGACCGGGGAGCTGTTTTTT. It translates to CATSASRGTGELFF.

The chain carries TRBV3-1 (or the pseudogene TRBV3-2) and TRBJ1-5, with 7 bases that match TRBD1. V shed 4 bases, J shed 4 bases, and the junction held 4 bases outside the gene matches. Germline V gene data show CDR1 as LGHDT and CDR2 as YNNKEL (reference sequence). The CDR3 length is 14 residues. Here the CDR3 DNA reads TGTGCCAGCAGCCCGGGACAGCAAAATCAGCCCCAGCATTTT. It translates to CASSPGQQNQPQHF.

The chain joins TRBV5-6 to TRBJ2-7, with 7 bases aligning to TRBD1. CDR3 length: 14 amino acids. The V gene's germline CDR1 is SGHDT and CDR2 YYEEEE. J gave up 7 bases and V 4 bases, and 11 bases lay outside the gene matches. CDR3: CASSLRQGLREQYF. CDR3 DNA sequence: TGTGCCAGCAGCCTAAGACAGGGCCTGCGGGAGCAGTACTTC.

The J gene is TRBJ2-7, the V gene TRBV6-5; D uncertain. CDR1 is MNHEY and CDR2 is SVGAGI in the germline V gene. This CDR3 region has 15 residues. Trimming removed 4 bases at V and 3 bases at J, with 16 bases between. The CDR3 spells CASSFSPASLYEQYF. In nucleotides, the CDR3 is TGTGCCAGCAGTTTTAGCCCGGCAAGTCTCTACGAGCAGTACTTC.

V usage is TRBV30 and J usage is TRBJ1-1, with D unresolved. The germline V gene has CDR1 GTSNPN and CDR2 SVGIG (reference sequence). The length of the CDR3 is 12 residues. Trimming took 2 bases from V and 8 from J, leaving 12 bases between them. The CDR3 region is CAWSIEGNEAFF. CDR3 in DNA: TGTGCCTGGAGTATCGAGGGAAACGAAGCTTTCTTT.

The CDR3 DNA follows: TGTGCCAGCAGGTCGGGAGACGCCTACGAGCAGTACTTC. It translates to CASRSGDAYEQYF. The chain links TRBV12-3 or TRBV12-4 to TRBJ2-7; possible D gene TRBD2, 6 bases. V gave up 6 bases and J gave up 2 bases, with 11 bases separating them. The CDR3 contains 13 residues.

The gene calls are TRBV28 and TRBJ2-2; D perhaps matches TRBD2 (6 bases). In germline, CDR1 is MDHEN, CDR2 SYDVKM. V lost 3 bases to trimming and J lost 2 bases, with 13 bases between them. This CDR3 comprises 16 residues. The CDR3 loop reads CASSFAGLSNTGELFF. DNA of the CDR3: TGTGCCAGCAGTTTTGCGGGACTCTCTAACACCGGGGAGCTGTTTTTT.

The CDR3 region has the DNA TGTGCCAGTGCCAAAGGCAGGGGCTCCTACGAGCAGTACTTC. It specifies CASAKGRGSYEQYF. The gene calls are TRBV19 and TRBJ2-7; perhaps TRBD1 as D (6 bases). Germline CDR1 and CDR2: LNHDA and SQIVND (reference sequence). The CDR3 consists of 14 residues. V was pared by 8 bases and J by 0 bases, with 14 bases between. Supplemented by reference TRBV19 and TRBJ2-7, the full variable domain reads DGGITQSPKYLFRKEGQNVTLSCEQNLNHDAMYWYRQDPGQGLRLIYYSQIVNDFQKGDIAEGYSVSREKKESFPLTVTSAQKNPTAFYLCASAKGRGSYEQYFGPGTRLTVT.

The chain is built from TRBV7-2 and TRBJ2-1; D is perhaps TRBD1 (8 bases). The CDR3 is 15 amino acids. Germline values: CDR1 SGHTA, CDR2 FQGNSA. With 4 bases removed from V and 2 bases from J, the gap between germline ends came to 12 bases. The CDR3 DNA follows: TGTGCCAGCAGCTCACAGGGGGGGGCCTACAATGAGCAGTTCTTC. It yields the protein CASSSQGGAYNEQFF.

The genes are TRBV15 and TRBJ1-5; 7 bases map to TRBD1. CDR3 length equals 16 residues. With 0 bases clipped from V and 6 bases from J, the junction kept 8 bases outside the gene matches. The germline CDR1 and CDR2 sequences are LNHNV and YYDKDF (reference sequence). The DNA for the CDR3 is TGTGCCACCAGCAGAGATCAGGGGACAGTGACTCAGCCCCAGCATTTT. Translated: CATSRDQGTVTQPQHF. Looking up the rest from reference TRBV15 and TRBJ1-5 gives the full variable domain: DAMVIQNPRYQVTQFGKPVTLSCSQTLNHNVMYWYQQKSSQAPKLLFHYYDKDFNNEADTPDNFQSRRPNTSFCFLDIRSPGLGDTAMYLCATSRDQGTVTQPQHFGDGTRLSIL.

Concerning this clone: Within the sample, other DNA sequences also encode this same CDR3. This chain joins TRBV27 and TRBJ1-3, with TRBD1 matching 7 bases. V gave up 0 bases and J gave up 4 bases; unmatched junction bases: 0. This CDR3 comprises 14 residues. Germline CDR1 MNHEY, CDR2 SMNVEV (reference sequence). The CDR3 here is CASSLSGGGNTIYF. CDR3 sequence (DNA): TGTGCCAGCAGTTTATCAGGGGGCGGAAACACCATATATTTT.

This chain connects TRBV6-2 or TRBV6-3 to TRBJ1-5, with 9 bases lining up with TRBD1. The CDR3 loop spans 16 amino acids. With 3 bases clipped from V and 1 base from J, the junction kept 4 bases outside the gene matches. Germline CDR1 and CDR2: MNHEY and SVGEGT. The CDR3 DNA reads as TGTGCCAGCAGTTATCCGGACAGGGGCAGCAATCAGCCCCAGCATTTT. The encoded protein is CASSYPDRGSNQPQHF.

V usage is TRBV30 and J usage is TRBJ2-3; 7 nucleotides match TRBD2. The germline CDR1 and CDR2 sequences are GTSNPN and SVGIG (reference sequence). The CDR3 is 15 residues long. Trimming at V came to 5 bases and at J to 6 bases, leaving 14 bases not matched to a gene. CDR3 amino acids: CAWAGTTEFGDTQYF. CDR3 in DNA: TGTGCCTGGGCCGGGACTACCGAGTTTGGGGATACGCAGTATTTT.

The gene calls are TRBV7-2 and TRBJ2-2, with 8 positions matching TRBD2. The V gene's germline CDR1 is SGHTA and CDR2 FQGNSA. The J segment lost 3 bases and the V segment lost 2 bases, leaving 2 bases of the junction unmatched. The CDR3 loop spans 15 amino acids. The CDR3 DNA reads as TGTGCCAGCAGCTTAACTAGCGGATACACCGGGGAGCTGTTTTTT. It translates to CASSLTSGYTGELFF.

This clone was seen more than once but under ten times. The chain uses TRBV7-9 and TRBJ1-2; D is perhaps TRBD1 (6 bases). CDR3 length: 16 residues. Germline V gives CDR1 SEHNR, CDR2 FQNEAQ (reference sequence). Trimming took 5 bases from V and 3 from J, leaving 19 bases between them. This chain's CDR3 is CASSRTAPMIYYGYTF. CDR3 coding DNA: TGTGCCAGCAGCAGGACAGCACCGATGATCTACTATGGCTACACCTTC.

The rearrangement uses TRBV6-1 and TRBJ2-7, with TRBD1 matching 8 bases. Trimming cost V 1 base and J 4 bases; bases outside gene matches: 3. Germline CDR1 reads MNHNS; CDR2 reads SASEGT. The CDR3 is 14 amino acids. DNA of the CDR3: TGTGCCAGCAGTGAAGGGACAGGGCGGTACGAGCAGTACTTC. Protein sequence: CASSEGTGRYEQYF.

The chain is built from TRBV2 and TRBJ1-6, with D maybe TRBD1 (5 bases). The germline CDR1 and CDR2 sequences are SNHLY and FYNNEI. Trimming removed 7 bases from V and 8 bases from J, with 9 bases in between. The CDR3 runs to 12 residues. The CDR3 DNA reads as TGTGCCAGCAAGCCGGGGGATTCACCCCTCCACTTT. It yields the protein CASKPGDSPLHF.